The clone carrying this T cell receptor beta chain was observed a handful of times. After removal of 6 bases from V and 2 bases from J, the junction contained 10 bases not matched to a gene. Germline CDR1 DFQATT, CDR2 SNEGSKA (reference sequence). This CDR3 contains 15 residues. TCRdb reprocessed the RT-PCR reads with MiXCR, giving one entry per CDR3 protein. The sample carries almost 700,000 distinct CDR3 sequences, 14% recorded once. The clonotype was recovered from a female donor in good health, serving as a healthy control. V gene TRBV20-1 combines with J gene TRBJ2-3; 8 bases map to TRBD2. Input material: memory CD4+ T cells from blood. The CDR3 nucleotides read TGCAGTGCGACAAAACTAGCGGAGAACACAGATACGCAGTATTTT. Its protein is CSATKLAENTDTQYF.